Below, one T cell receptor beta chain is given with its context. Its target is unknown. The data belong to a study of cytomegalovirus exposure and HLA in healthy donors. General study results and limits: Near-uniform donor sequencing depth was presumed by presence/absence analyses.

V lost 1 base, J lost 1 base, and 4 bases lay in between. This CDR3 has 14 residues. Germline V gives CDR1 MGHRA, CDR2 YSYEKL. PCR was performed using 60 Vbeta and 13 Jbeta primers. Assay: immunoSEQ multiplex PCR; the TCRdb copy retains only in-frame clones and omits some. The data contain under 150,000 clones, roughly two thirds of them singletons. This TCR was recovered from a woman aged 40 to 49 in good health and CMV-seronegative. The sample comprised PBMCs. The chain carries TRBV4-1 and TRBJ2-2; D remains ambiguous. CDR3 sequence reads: CASSQGQNTGELFF. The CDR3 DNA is TGCGCCAGCAGCCAAGGACAGAACACCGGGGAGCTGTTTTTT.